This record looks at one T cell receptor beta chain sequence and its context. Per the germline V gene, CDR1 is MNHEY and CDR2 is SMNVEV (reference sequence). The V segment lost 6 bases and the J segment 6 bases; nucleotides outside the gene matches: 3. The CDR3 extends over 14 amino acids. The data originate from a study of blood T cell repertoires in COVID-19. Study context: The analysed material was cDNA or gDNA that came from T cells, B-cell-depleted T cells, or PBMCs.

Using immunoSEQ multiplex PCR, the repertoire was profiled, and TCRdb retains in-frame clones only, with some absent. Among about 52,000 clones listed, 80% to 95% were seen once. The sequenced sample consisted of peripheral blood. This TCR came from a human donor in a cohort sampled during active COVID-19. The chain employs TRBV27 and TRBJ1-4; 11 positions agree with TRBD1. This CDR3 is CASSRTGGYEKLFF. CDR3 sequence (DNA): TGTGCCAGCAGCAGGACAGGGGGCTATGAAAAACTGTTTTTT.